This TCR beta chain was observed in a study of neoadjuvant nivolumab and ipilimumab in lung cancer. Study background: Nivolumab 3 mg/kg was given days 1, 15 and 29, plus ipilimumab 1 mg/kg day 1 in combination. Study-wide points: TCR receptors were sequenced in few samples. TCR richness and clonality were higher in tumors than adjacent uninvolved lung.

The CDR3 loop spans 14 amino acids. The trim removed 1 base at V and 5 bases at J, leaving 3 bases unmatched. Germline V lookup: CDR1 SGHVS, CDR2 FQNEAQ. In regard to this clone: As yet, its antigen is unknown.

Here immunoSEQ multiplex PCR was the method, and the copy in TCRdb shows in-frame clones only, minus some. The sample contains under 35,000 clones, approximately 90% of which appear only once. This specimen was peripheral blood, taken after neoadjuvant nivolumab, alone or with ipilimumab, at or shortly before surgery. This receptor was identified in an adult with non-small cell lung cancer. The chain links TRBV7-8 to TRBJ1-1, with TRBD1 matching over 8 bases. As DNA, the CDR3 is TGTGCCAGCAGCTTAGGAAGACAGGGGACTGAAGCTTTCTTT. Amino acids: CASSLGRQGTEAFF.